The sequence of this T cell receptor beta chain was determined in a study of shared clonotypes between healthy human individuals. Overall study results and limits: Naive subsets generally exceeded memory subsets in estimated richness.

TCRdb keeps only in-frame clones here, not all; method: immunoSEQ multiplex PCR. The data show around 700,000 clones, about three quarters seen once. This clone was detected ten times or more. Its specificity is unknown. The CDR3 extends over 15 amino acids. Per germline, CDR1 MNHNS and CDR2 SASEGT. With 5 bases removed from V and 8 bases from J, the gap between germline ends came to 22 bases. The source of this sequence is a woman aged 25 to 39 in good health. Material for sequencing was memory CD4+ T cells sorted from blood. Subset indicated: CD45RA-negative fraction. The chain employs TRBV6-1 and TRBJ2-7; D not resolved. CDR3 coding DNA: TGTGCCAGCAGTTTTGACATCCCTTGGGATAACAAGCAGTACTTC. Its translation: CASSFDIPWDNKQYF.